The 25 T cell receptor beta chains presented below share a single source sample, sequenced in a study of memory CD4+ T cells and cytomegalovirus serostatus. Repertoires were generated with immunoSEQ multiplex PCR, while TCRdb's copy carries only in-frame clones and drops some. Counted here are 50,000 to 65,000 clones, approximately 78% occurring once; the ten biggest clones make up about 0.77%. The sort gate was single viable CD3+CD4+CD8-CD45RO+ cells for memory CD4+ T cells. Sequenced sample: memory CD4+ T cells from blood. These receptor sequences come from an adult in good health and CMV-seronegative.

This clone qualifies as medium-sized. This CDR3 is CASLGPSLGEQYF. CDR3 nucleotides: TGTGCCAGTCTGGGGCCTTCCCTGGGGGAGCAGTACTTC. The rearrangement joins TRBV19 to TRBJ2-7; D is perhaps TRBD1 (5 bases). This CDR3 has 13 residues. CDR1 and CDR2 (germline): LNHDA, SQIVND (reference sequence). Trimming removed 8 bases from V and 7 bases from J, with 18 bases in between. The whole variable domain, remainder taken from reference TRBV19 and TRBJ2-7, is DGGITQSPKYLFRKEGQNVTLSCEQNLNHDAMYWYRQDPGQGLRLIYYSQIVNDFQKGDIAEGYSVSREKKESFPLTVTSAQKNPTAFYLCASLGPSLGEQYFGPGTRLTVT.

The rearrangement uses TRBV7-8 and TRBJ1-2; D is unresolved. V was trimmed by 0 bases and J by 9 bases, leaving 11 bases between them. Per germline, CDR1 SGHVS and CDR2 FQNEAQ. There are 13 residues in the CDR3. CDR3 sequence (DNA): TGTGCCAGCAGCTTAGCCGCGGAATCACGCTACACCTTC. It specifies CASSLAAESRYTF.

This chain joins TRBV5-8 and TRBJ1-5; 8 nucleotides line up with TRBD1. The length of the CDR3 is 16 residues. Germline CDR1 SGHTS, CDR2 YDEGEE. V gave up 3 bases and J gave up 10 bases; unmatched junction bases: 15. In DNA, the CDR3 is TGTGCCAGCAGCTACACAGGGGGATCCTTGACAGAACCCCAGCATTTT. This encodes CASSYTGGSLTEPQHF. The variable domain in full, with the rest retrieved from reference TRBV5-8 and TRBJ1-5, is EAGVTQSPTHLIKTRGQQATLRCSPISGHTSVYWYQQALGLGLQFLLWYDEGEERNRGNFPPRFSGRQFPNYSSELNVNALELEDSALYLCASSYTGGSLTEPQHFGDGTRLSIL.

The chain links TRBV29-1 to TRBJ2-4; no definite D call. The V gene's germline CDR1 is SQVTM and CDR2 ANQGSEA. The CDR3 contains 16 residues. V lost 5 bases and J lost 3, with 20 bases in between. CDR3 nucleotides: TGCAGCGTTAACAGCCGGGTGGGATCTGGCAAAAACATTCAGTACTTC. Translation: CSVNSRVGSGKNIQYF.

The chain combines TRBV19 with TRBJ2-5, with 10 positions matching TRBD2. V was clipped by 4 bases and J by 7 bases; unmatched bases: 9. Germline CDR1 LNHDA, CDR2 SQIVND (reference sequence). The CDR3 is made up of 15 amino acids. The DNA of the CDR3 is TGTGCCAGTAGTAGGGGCGCTAGCGGGGGACGGACCCAGTACTTC. As protein: CASSRGASGGRTQYF.

This clone showed up just once. The rearrangement links TRBV25-1 to TRBJ1-3, with D perhaps matching TRBD1 (5 bases). The germline gives CDR1 MGHDK, CDR2 SYGVNS. V lost 7 bases, J lost 2 bases, and 15 bases lay in between. CDR3 size: 15 residues. DNA for the CDR3: TGTGCCAGCACATATGGGGGAGGAACTGGAAACACCATATATTTT. It is translated as CASTYGGGTGNTIYF.

The chain is built from TRBV5-4 and TRBJ2-1; the D is unclear. The V end was cut by 0 bases, the J end by 7 bases, with 8 bases between. CDR3 length equals 13 residues. CDR1 and CDR2 from the germline V gene are SGHNT and YYREEE (reference sequence). In nucleotides, the CDR3 is TGTGCCAGCAGCTTGGTTCCCGGGAATGAGCAGTTCTTC. The encoded protein is CASSLVPGNEQFF. Full variable domain (missing parts from reference TRBV5-4 and TRBJ2-1): ETGVTQSPTHLIKTRGQQVTLRCSSQSGHNTVSWYQQALGQGPQFIFQYYREEENGRGNFPPRFSGLQFPNYSSELNVNALELDDSALYLCASSLVPGNEQFFGPGTRLTVL.

The chain combines TRBV5-6 with TRBJ1-2; D unclear. Germline CDR1 is SGHDT and CDR2 is YYEEEE. The V and J ends lost 0 bases and 9 bases respectively, with 12 bases between them. The CDR3 has 13 residues. Here the CDR3 reads CASSLGRSGSYTF. CDR3 DNA sequence: TGTGCCAGCAGCTTGGGACGTTCAGGTAGCTACACCTTC.

The gene calls are TRBV27 and TRBJ2-1; D perhaps matches TRBD2 (6 bases). V was trimmed by 2 bases and J by 9 bases, leaving 17 bases between them. CDR1 is MNHEY, CDR2 SMNVEV, per germline (reference sequence). The CDR3 consists of 15 residues. CDR3 bases: TGTGCCAGCAGTTTAAATTCCGCGGGGTCGGCTGAGCAGTTCTTC. This encodes CASSLNSAGSAEQFF.

The rearrangement uses TRBV18 and TRBJ1-3, with D unclear. The V gene lost 3 bases and the J gene lost 4 bases, with 10 bases spanning the gap. Germline CDR1 is KGHSH and CDR2 is LQKENI. The CDR3 loop spans 14 amino acids. The CDR3 DNA reads TGTGCCAGCTCACCGGAGACTGGGGGAAACACCATATATTTT. The encoded protein is CASSPETGGNTIYF. The complete variable domain, with remaining parts taken from reference TRBV18 and TRBJ1-3, reads NAGVMQNPRHLVRRRGQEARLRCSPMKGHSHVYWYRQLPEEGLKFMVYLQKENIIDESGMPKERFSAEFPKEGPSILRIQQVVRGDSAAYFCASSPETGGNTIYFGEGSWLTVV.

The J gene is TRBJ1-5, the V gene TRBV30; tentatively, D is TRBD1 (6 bases). V was clipped by 2 bases and J by 5 bases, with 10 bases between them. The CDR3 has 13 residues. Germline V gene sequence: CDR1 GTSNPN, CDR2 SVGIG (reference sequence). The CDR3 protein is CAWSTRGDQPQHF. CDR3 sequence (DNA): TGTGCCTGGAGTACTAGGGGGGATCAGCCCCAGCATTTT.

The V and J genes are TRBV6-5 and TRBJ1-1; 11 nucleotides line up with TRBD1. Trimming at V came to 5 bases and at J to 11 bases, leaving 10 bases not matched to a gene. Germline CDR1 MNHEY, CDR2 SVGAGI. This CDR3 spans 14 amino acids. The CDR3 loop is CASSAFGQGARAFF. The CDR3, as DNA: TGTGCCAGCAGTGCTTTCGGACAGGGGGCGAGGGCTTTCTTT.

The gene calls are TRBV4-2 and TRBJ2-5, with no clear D. CDR3 size: 16 residues. V shed 4 bases and J shed 0 bases, with 15 bases lying between them. In germline, CDR1 is LGHNA, CDR2 YNFKEQ. The DNA of the CDR3 is TGTGCCAGCAGCCCCCGAATCGGACGCAACCAAGAGACCCAGTACTTC. This gives the protein CASSPRIGRNQETQYF.

The chain links TRBV10-3 to TRBJ2-7, with 9 bases fitting TRBD1. The CDR3 runs 14 residues. The V and J ends lost 4 bases and 0 bases, in that order; junction bases with no gene match: 1. Germline values: CDR1 ENHRY, CDR2 SYGVKD. Here the CDR3 DNA reads TGTGCCATCAGTGTGACAGGGGGCTCCTACGAGCAGTACTTC. Translation gives CAISVTGGSYEQYF.

Here the CDR3 reads CAWSAPGTGKDNSPLHF. CDR3 nucleotides: TGTGCCTGGAGTGCCCCCGGGACAGGGAAGGATAATTCACCCCTCCACTTT. The rearrangement joins TRBV30 to TRBJ1-6; TRBD1 agrees at 9 bases. Unmatched junction bases numbered 9, after V lost 1 base and J lost 5 bases. This CDR3 is 17 amino acids long. Per germline, CDR1 GTSNPN and CDR2 SVGIG (reference sequence).

The chain joins TRBV5-1 to TRBJ2-7; 9 nucleotides agree with TRBD2. CDR1 and CDR2 (germline): SGHRS, YFSETQ. The CDR3 length is 15 residues. Losses at the gene ends were 0 bases for V and 1 base for J; bases not matched to a gene: 2. CDR3 nucleotide sequence: TGCGCCAGCAGCTTGGGTGCGGGGGGGTCCTACGAGCAGTACTTC. It yields the protein CASSLGAGGSYEQYF.

This clone was counted a few times. This chain uses TRBV5-1 with TRBJ2-5; 10 bases are shared with TRBD2. Germline V gives CDR1 SGHRS, CDR2 YFSETQ. The CDR3 is 17 residues long. V lost 3 bases to trimming and J lost 5 bases; unmatched junction nucleotides: 13. CDR3 region: CASSWPPSSGGLETQYF. CDR3 nucleotide sequence: TGCGCCAGCAGCTGGCCCCCTAGTAGCGGGGGGTTGGAGACCCAGTACTTC.

V usage is TRBV6-1 and J usage is TRBJ1-2, with a possible D match to TRBD1 (6 bases). The CDR3 is 14 amino acids. Germline V CDR1 and CDR2: MNHNS, SASEGT. V lost 6 bases and J 4 bases, leaving 15 bases between the germline ends. This CDR3 reads CASRESGTLYGYTF. Written as DNA, the CDR3 is TGTGCCAGCAGAGAATCCGGGACACTCTATGGCTACACCTTC.

This chain joins TRBV7-8 and TRBJ1-1; 9 bases agree with TRBD1. The CDR3 is 16 amino acids. V dropped 5 bases and J dropped 6; count of bases not matched to a gene: 13. Germline V CDR1 and CDR2: SGHVS, FQNEAQ. CDR3 in amino acids: CASSPYRGLYPAEAFF. The CDR3 bases are TGTGCCAGCAGCCCATACAGGGGGCTATATCCGGCTGAAGCTTTCTTT.

The chain is built from TRBV29-1 and TRBJ2-5; 11 bases fit TRBD2. The germline V gene encodes CDR1 SQVTM and CDR2 ANQGSEA. The J segment lost 5 bases and the V segment lost 6 bases, leaving 8 bases of the junction unmatched. This CDR3 spans 14 amino acids. The CDR3 loop reads CSVALLAGVETQYF. CDR3 DNA sequence: TGCAGCGTGGCACTACTAGCGGGGGTTGAGACCCAGTACTTC.

The chain recombines TRBV5-1 with TRBJ2-7; a weak D match, TRBD1 (6 bases). V was pared by 3 bases and J by 0 bases, with 13 bases between. The CDR3 spans 15 residues. Germline V gene sequence: CDR1 SGHRS, CDR2 YFSETQ. The CDR3: CASSSQGYSSYEQYF. CDR3 bases: TGCGCCAGCAGCTCCCAGGGGTATTCCTCCTACGAGCAGTACTTC. Full variable domain (remainder filled in from reference TRBV5-1 and TRBJ2-7): KAGVTQTPRYLIKTRGQQVTLSCSPISGHRSVSWYQQTPGQGLQFLFEYFSETQRNKGNFPGRFSGRQFSNSRSEMNVSTLELGDSALYLCASSSQGYSSYEQYFGPGTRLTVT.

Concerning this clone: Other DNA sequences in this sample translate to the same CDR3. The chain couples TRBV19 to TRBJ2-6, with D possibly TRBD2 on 7 matching bases. This CDR3 is built from 15 residues. Trimming took off 5 bases at V and 4 bases at J, with 12 bases between the two ends. Germline CDR1 and CDR2: LNHDA and SQIVND (reference sequence). The DNA of the CDR3 is TGTGCCAGTAGTCCCAGGGGAGGGGGGGCCAACGTCCTGACTTTC. Amino acid sequence: CASSPRGGGANVLTF.

A few counts support this clone. This rearrangement joins TRBV5-1 to TRBJ1-1; D remains unclear. Germline loops: CDR1 SGHRS, CDR2 YFSETQ. The length of the CDR3 is 15 residues. Trimming cost V 3 bases and J 5 bases, with 17 bases left between them. The CDR3 DNA sequence: TGCGCCAGCAGCTCCCAGTCCGCAGGTGGTACTGAAGCTTTCTTT. Translation: CASSSQSAGGTEAFF.

The gene calls are TRBV7-9 and TRBJ1-6; 7 bases match TRBD1. Germline V gene data show CDR1 as SEHNR and CDR2 as FQNEAQ (reference sequence). This CDR3 is built from 14 residues. The ends lost 5 bases at V and 7 bases at J; junction bases unmatched: 5. The CDR3 loop reads CASSRTGANSPLHF. The CDR3 DNA is TGTGCCAGCAGCCGAACAGGGGCGAATTCACCCCTCCACTTT.

The chain carries TRBV18 and TRBJ1-1, with 7 bases aligning to TRBD1. V trimming: 6 bases; J trimming: 4 bases; junction bases outside the gene matches: 14. The CDR3 runs to 16 residues. CDR1 KGHSH and CDR2 LQKENI come from the germline V gene. CDR3: CASSTQPQGVATEAFF. Written as DNA, the CDR3 is TGTGCCAGCTCTACCCAACCCCAGGGGGTGGCCACTGAAGCTTTCTTT. The full variable domain, completed using reference TRBV18 and TRBJ1-1, is NAGVMQNPRHLVRRRGQEARLRCSPMKGHSHVYWYRQLPEEGLKFMVYLQKENIIDESGMPKERFSAEFPKEGPSILRIQQVVRGDSAAYFCASSTQPQGVATEAFFGQGTRLTVV.